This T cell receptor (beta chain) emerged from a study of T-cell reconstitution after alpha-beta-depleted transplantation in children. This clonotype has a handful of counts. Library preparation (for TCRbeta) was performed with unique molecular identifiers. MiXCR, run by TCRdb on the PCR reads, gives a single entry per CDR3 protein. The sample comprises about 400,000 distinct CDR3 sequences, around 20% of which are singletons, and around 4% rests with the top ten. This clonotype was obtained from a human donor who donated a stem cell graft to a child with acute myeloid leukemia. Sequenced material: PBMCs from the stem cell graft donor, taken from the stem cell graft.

The CDR3 here is CASSPWDGNEQFF. CDR3 in DNA: TGTGCCAGCAGCCCATGGGACGGCAATGAGCAGTTCTTC. This rearrangement joins TRBV4-2 to TRBJ2-1, with D perhaps given as TRBD1 or TRBD2 (5 bases each). Germline loops: CDR1 LGHNA, CDR2 YNFKEQ. V was trimmed by 4 bases and J by 6 bases, leaving 10 bases between them. The CDR3 covers 13 residues.